This TCR beta chain was retrieved from a study of Ad26.COV2.S vaccination and SARS-CoV-2 variants. Overall study: Participants got Ad26.COV2.S intramuscularly, once or twice 56 days apart.

General study findings and limits: Vaccinated individuals (as opposed to placebo recipients) had higher spike-specific TCR breadth.

Using immunoSEQ multiplex PCR, the repertoire was profiled, and TCRdb retains in-frame clones only, with some absent. The table shows some 370,000 clones, with 80% to 90% occurring only once. Concerning this clone: Its target is unknown.

Treatment described: 15 to 20 received Ad26.COV2.S at low or high dose, single or two shots; about 5 received placebo; per-sample allocation not given. At day 63 after the first vaccine or placebo injection, samples were drawn. This CDR3 comprises 13 residues. Germline V gene data show CDR1 as MNHEY and CDR2 as SVGEGT. The germline V and J ends were trimmed by 4 bases and 2 bases, with 8 bases remaining between them. The receptor was isolated from a person aged 18-65 years who received the Ad26.COV2.S COVID-19 vaccine or a placebo. The sample was peripheral blood, taken in a trial of Ad26.COV2.S vaccine versus placebo. The chain uses TRBV6-2 or TRBV6-3 and TRBJ1-2; D gene uncertain. The CDR3 nucleotides read TGTGCCAGCAGTTCTAGGACCAACTATGGCTACACCTTC. Its protein product is CASSSRTNYGYTF.